The next 8 T cell receptor beta chains were all read from a single sample in a study of cytomegalovirus exposure and HLA in healthy donors. Primers for the PCR totalled 60 Vbeta and 13 Jbeta. Some clones are missing from TCRdb's copy, which holds only in-frame ones; the method was immunoSEQ multiplex PCR. The table includes some 80,000 clones, around 79% detected once. The sequenced material came from PBMCs. The receptors were sampled from a man aged 35 to 55 in good health and CMV-seronegative.

This clone was recorded once. The rearrangement links TRBV19 to TRBJ1-2; possible D gene TRBD1, 5 bases. The CDR3 has 14 amino acids. Germline CDR1 and CDR2: LNHDA and SQIVND (reference sequence). V was cut by 7 bases and J by 6 bases, with 18 bases left in between. CDR3 loop: CASKDQPGVDGYTF. CDR3 nucleotides: TGTGCCAGTAAAGACCAGCCGGGGGTCGATGGCTACACCTTC.

The V gene is TRBV2, the J gene TRBJ2-7; D unresolved. The CDR3 contains 11 residues. Trimming pared 2 bases from V and 6 bases from J, leaving 5 bases between. The germline CDR1 and CDR2 sequences are SNHLY and FYNNEI. The CDR3 region is CASSEISEQYF. CDR3 sequence (DNA): TGTGCCAGCAGTGAAATCAGCGAGCAGTACTTC. Complete variable domain (other parts from reference TRBV2 and TRBJ2-7): EPEVTQTPSHQVTQMGQEVILRCVPISNHLYFYWYRQILGQKVEFLVSFYNNEISEKSEIFDDQFSVERPDGSNFTLKIRSTKLEDSAMYFCASSEISEQYFGPGTRLTVT.

CDR3 amino acids: CATGTYTQYF. CDR3 in DNA: TGTGCCACAGGGACTTATACGCAGTATTTT. This rearrangement joins TRBV28 to TRBJ2-3; D might be TRBD2 (6 bases). Trimming left V 10 bases short and J 7 bases short, with 9 bases between. The CDR3 consists of 10 residues. CDR1 MDHEN and CDR2 SYDVKM come from the germline V gene.

The rearrangement uses TRBV5-6 and TRBJ1-5, with D possibly TRBD1 on 6 matching bases. The germline V and J ends were trimmed by 3 bases and 8 bases, with 15 bases remaining between them. The germline V gene encodes CDR1 SGHDT and CDR2 YYEEEE. The CDR3 contains 14 residues. This CDR3 is CASSSDSSPKPQHF. DNA of the CDR3: TGTGCCAGCAGCTCGGACAGCAGCCCCAAGCCCCAGCATTTT.

The rearrangement uses TRBV6-1 and TRBJ1-5; 7 nucleotides line up with TRBD1. The germline V gene encodes CDR1 MNHNS and CDR2 SASEGT. This CDR3 has 13 residues. Trimming at V came to 6 bases and at J to 7 bases, leaving 6 bases not matched to a gene. The CDR3 sequence is CASRFAGQQPQHF. In DNA, the CDR3 is TGTGCCAGCAGATTCGCGGGACAGCAGCCCCAGCATTTT.

This chain joins TRBV27 and TRBJ2-3; D perhaps matches TRBD2 (5 bases). V lost 5 bases and J lost 0, with 12 bases in between. Germline V gives CDR1 MNHEY, CDR2 SMNVEV (reference sequence). CDR3 length: 15 residues. The CDR3 is CASSPGYSSTDTQYF. CDR3 bases: TGTGCCAGCAGTCCGGGGTACTCTAGCACAGATACGCAGTATTTT.

The rearrangement links TRBV5-1 to TRBJ1-6; unclear D gene. The CDR3 is made up of 13 amino acids. The germline V and J ends were trimmed by 5 bases and 14 bases, with 17 bases remaining between them. Germline assignment: CDR1 SGHRS and CDR2 YFSETQ. CDR3 bases: TGCGCCAGCAGGTATGCGCCCGGGGAGGCCCTCCACTTT. Residues: CASRYAPGEALHF. Full variable domain (outside the CDR3, taken from reference TRBV5-1 and TRBJ1-6): KAGVTQTPRYLIKTRGQQVTLSCSPISGHRSVSWYQQTPGQGLQFLFEYFSETQRNKGNFPGRFSGRQFSNSRSEMNVSTLELGDSALYLCASRYAPGEALHFGNGTRLTVT.

This chain links TRBV5-4 with TRBJ1-2, with unresolved D. The germline CDR1 and CDR2 sequences are SGHNT and YYREEE (reference sequence). The CDR3 is 15 amino acids. V was cut by 0 bases and J by 6 bases, with 15 bases left in between. The CDR3, as DNA: TGTGCCAGCAGCTTGGCCGACCGACTATGGGATGGCTACACCTTC. This translates into CASSLADRLWDGYTF.